A selection of T cell receptor beta chains follows, all from one sample in a study of CD4 T cells in relation to SARS-CoV-2 and coronaviruses. Profiling relied on immunoSEQ multiplex PCR, and the TCRdb table lists in-frame clones only, not all of them. The sample lists 10,000 to 13,000 clones; roughly 82% were seen once. These TCRs' antigens remain unknown. The sample taken for sequencing was CD4+ T cells from PBMCs, cultured in vitro. The receptor source for this set is a human donor in good health. Each CDR3 is given with its conserved first and last residue. The D gene is left open where the match is weak. Some rows mark clone size as missing; the rest say once, few, many or name a class of expanded clone.

j_call v_call clone_size d_call cdr3_nt cdr3_aa
TRBJ2-5 TRBV5-6 . . TGTGCCAGCAGCCCAACCGGACGAGGGGAGACCCAGTACTTC CASSPTGRGETQYF
TRBJ1-1 TRBV19 . . TGTGCCAGTAGTTCTCGGGAGGGGGGGAGTCGTGCTTTCTTT CASSSREGGSRAFF
TRBJ2-7 TRBV7-2 . TRBD2 TGTGCCAGCAGCTTAGGGCCTAGGACTAGCGGGGCCCACGAGCAGTACTTC CASSLGPRTSGAHEQYF
TRBJ2-6 TRBV18 . . TGTGCCAGCTCACCCTATTCCAACCCTGGGGCCAACGTCCTGACTTTC CASSPYSNPGANVLTF
TRBJ2-7 TRBV28 . . TGTGCCAGCAACAAATCCCAGCGCCTTAGACGCTACGAGCAGTACTTC CASNKSQRLRRYEQYF
TRBJ1-2 TRBV3-1/TRBV3-2 once . TGTGCCAGCAGCCAAGTCTCGGTAGGACCAAACTATGGCTACACCTTC CASSQVSVGPNYGYTF
TRBJ2-3 TRBV18 . . TGTGCCAGCTCACCAATCGATACGCAGTATTTT CASSPIDTQYF
TRBJ2-2 TRBV7-2 . TRBD2 TGTGCCAGCAGCTTAGTTAGCGGGAGCTCGGTTAACACCGGGGAGCTGTTTTTT CASSLVSGSSVNTGELFF
TRBJ1-2 TRBV19 . TRBD1 TGTGCCAGTAGTATCGCCTCCGGGACAGGGGGCATCTATGGCTACACCTTC CASSIASGTGGIYGYTF
TRBJ1-5 TRBV7-2 few . TGTGCCAGCAGCTTACCCGGGGAATTGAGGCAGCCCCAGCATTTT CASSLPGELRQPQHF
TRBJ1-2 TRBV11-2 . . TGTGCCAGCAGTTCGTTACGTCGAGTAGAGGCTAACTATGGCTACACCTTC CASSSLRRVEANYGYTF
TRBJ1-3 TRBV19 . . TGTGCCAGTAGCTCCGTGGGCAAGATCGGAAACACCATATATTTT CASSSVGKIGNTIYF
TRBJ1-6 TRBV18 . . TGTGCCAGCTCACCTGGGGCGCAGGGGTCACCCCTCCACTTT CASSPGAQGSPLHF
TRBJ2-2 TRBV6-2/TRBV6-3 . . TGTGCCAGCAGTTCTCAGGGTGAAGGGCGCACCGGGGAGCTGTTTTTT CASSSQGEGRTGELFF
TRBJ1-1 TRBV10-3 . TRBD1 TGTGCCATCAGTCCGGACAGGGGGAGAGGGGCTGAAGCTTTCTTT CAISPDRGRGAEAFF
TRBJ2-7 TRBV28 . . TGTGCCACCCAGGGGACCCTCTACGAGCAGTACTTC CATQGTLYEQYF
TRBJ2-2 TRBV4-1 . TRBD2 TGCGCCAGCAGCCAAGCTGGACTAGCGGGAGTAGGGACCGGGGAGCTGTTTTTT CASSQAGLAGVGTGELFF
TRBJ2-7 TRBV18 once . TGTGCCAGCTCACCACCGCTCACAGGGTCCTACGAGCAGTACTTC CASSPPLTGSYEQYF
TRBJ1-3 TRBV29-1 . . TGCAGCGTTGGTGAGGGGTCCTTCTCTGGAAACACCATATATTTT CSVGEGSFSGNTIYF
TRBJ1-6 TRBV7-2 . . TGTGCCAGCAGCTTCTCCGTTGATTCACCCCTCCACTTT CASSFSVDSPLHF
TRBJ2-2 TRBV5-1 . TRBD1 TGCGCCAGCAGCTCTGGACAGGGGATAACCGGGGAGCTGTTTTTT CASSSGQGITGELFF
TRBJ2-1 TRBV18 few TRBD2 TGTGCCAGCTCGTCCTTGGGGCGGGAGGGCCGTAATGAGCAGTTCTTC CASSSLGREGRNEQFF